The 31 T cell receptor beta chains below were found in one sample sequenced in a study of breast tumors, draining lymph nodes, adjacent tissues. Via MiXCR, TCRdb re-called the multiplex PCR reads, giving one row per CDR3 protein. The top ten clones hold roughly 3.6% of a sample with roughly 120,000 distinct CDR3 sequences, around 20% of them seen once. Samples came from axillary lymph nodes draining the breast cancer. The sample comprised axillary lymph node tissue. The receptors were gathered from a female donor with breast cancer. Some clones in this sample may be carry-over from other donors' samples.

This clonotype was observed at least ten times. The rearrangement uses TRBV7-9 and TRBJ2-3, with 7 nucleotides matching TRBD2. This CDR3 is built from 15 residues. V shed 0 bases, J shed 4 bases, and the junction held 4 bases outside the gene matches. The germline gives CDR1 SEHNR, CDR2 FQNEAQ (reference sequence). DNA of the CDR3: TGTGCCAGCAGCTTAGCGCCAGGACTAGCAGATACGCAGTATTTT. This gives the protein CASSLAPGLADTQYF.

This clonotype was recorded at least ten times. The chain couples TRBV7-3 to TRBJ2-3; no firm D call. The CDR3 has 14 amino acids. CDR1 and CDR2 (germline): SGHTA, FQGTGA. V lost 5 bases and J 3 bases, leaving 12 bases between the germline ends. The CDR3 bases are TGTGCCAGCAGCCCCTCGGTTGGGACAGATACGCAGTATTTT. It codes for CASSPSVGTDTQYF.

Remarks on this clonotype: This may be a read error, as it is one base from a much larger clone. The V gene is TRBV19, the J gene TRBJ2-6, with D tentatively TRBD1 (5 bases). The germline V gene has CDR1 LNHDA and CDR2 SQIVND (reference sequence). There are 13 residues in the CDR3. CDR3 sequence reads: CASKISGASVLTF. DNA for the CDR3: TGTGCCAGTAAAATCTCTGGGGCCAGCGTCCTGACTTTC.

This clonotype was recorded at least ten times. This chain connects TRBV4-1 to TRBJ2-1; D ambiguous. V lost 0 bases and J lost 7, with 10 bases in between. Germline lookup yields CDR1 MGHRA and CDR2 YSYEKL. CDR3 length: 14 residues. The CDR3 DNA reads TGCGCCAGCAGCCAAGATCGAGTTATGAATGAGCAGTTCTTC. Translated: CASSQDRVMNEQFF.

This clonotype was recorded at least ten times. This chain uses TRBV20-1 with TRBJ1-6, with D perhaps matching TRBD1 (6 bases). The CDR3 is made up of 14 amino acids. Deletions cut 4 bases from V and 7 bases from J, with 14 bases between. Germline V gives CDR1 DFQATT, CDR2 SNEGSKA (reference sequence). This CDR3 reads CSAKLGQTNSPLHF. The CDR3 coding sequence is TGCAGTGCTAAGCTAGGACAGACGAATTCACCCCTCCACTTT.

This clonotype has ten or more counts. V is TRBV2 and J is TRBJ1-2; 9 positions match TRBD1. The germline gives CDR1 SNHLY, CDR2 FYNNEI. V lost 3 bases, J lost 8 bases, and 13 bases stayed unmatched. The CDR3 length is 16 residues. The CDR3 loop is CASSDPSLTGGWGYTF. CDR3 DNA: TGTGCCAGCAGTGACCCCTCCTTAACAGGGGGCTGGGGCTACACCTTC.

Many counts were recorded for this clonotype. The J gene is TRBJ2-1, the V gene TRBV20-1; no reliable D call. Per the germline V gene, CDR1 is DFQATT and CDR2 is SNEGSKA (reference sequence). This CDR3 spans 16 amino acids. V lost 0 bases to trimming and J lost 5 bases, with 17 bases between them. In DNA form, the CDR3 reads TGCAGTGCTAGAGATTTGTGGGGAAATAGAAACAATGAGCAGTTCTTC. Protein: CSARDLWGNRNNEQFF.

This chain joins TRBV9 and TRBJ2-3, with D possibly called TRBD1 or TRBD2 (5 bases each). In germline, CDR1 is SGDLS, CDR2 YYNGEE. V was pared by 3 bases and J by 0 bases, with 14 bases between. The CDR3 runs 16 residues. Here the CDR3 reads CASSGGTTASTDTQYF. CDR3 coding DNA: TGTGCCAGCAGCGGGGGGACCACTGCTAGCACAGATACGCAGTATTTT.

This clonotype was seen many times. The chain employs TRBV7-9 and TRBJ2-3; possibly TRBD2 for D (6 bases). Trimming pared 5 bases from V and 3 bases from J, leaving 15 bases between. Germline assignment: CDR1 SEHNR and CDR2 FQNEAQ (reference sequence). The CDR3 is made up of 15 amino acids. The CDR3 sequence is CASSLITGETDTQYF. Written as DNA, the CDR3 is TGTGCCAGCAGCCTGATCACGGGGGAGACAGATACGCAGTATTTT.

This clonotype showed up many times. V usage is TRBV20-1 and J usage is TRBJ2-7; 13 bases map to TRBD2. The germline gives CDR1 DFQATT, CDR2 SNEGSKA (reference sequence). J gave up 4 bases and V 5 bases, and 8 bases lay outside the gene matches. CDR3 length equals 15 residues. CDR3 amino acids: CSAYTGTSGEYEQYF. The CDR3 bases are TGCAGTGCTTATACCGGGACTAGCGGGGAGTACGAGCAGTACTTC.

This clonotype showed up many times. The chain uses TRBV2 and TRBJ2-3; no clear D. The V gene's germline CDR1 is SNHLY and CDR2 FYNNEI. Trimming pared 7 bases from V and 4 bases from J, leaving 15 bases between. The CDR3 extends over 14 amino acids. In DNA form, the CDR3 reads TGTGCCAGCATGTTGGCAGAGCCTGCAGATACGCAGTATTTT. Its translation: CASMLAEPADTQYF.

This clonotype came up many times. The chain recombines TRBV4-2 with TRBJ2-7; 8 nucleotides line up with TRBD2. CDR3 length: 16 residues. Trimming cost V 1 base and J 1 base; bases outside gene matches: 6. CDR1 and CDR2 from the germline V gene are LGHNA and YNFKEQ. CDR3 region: CASSQASGSESYEQYF. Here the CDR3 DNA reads TGTGCCAGCAGCCAAGCAAGCGGGAGTGAATCCTACGAGCAGTACTTC.

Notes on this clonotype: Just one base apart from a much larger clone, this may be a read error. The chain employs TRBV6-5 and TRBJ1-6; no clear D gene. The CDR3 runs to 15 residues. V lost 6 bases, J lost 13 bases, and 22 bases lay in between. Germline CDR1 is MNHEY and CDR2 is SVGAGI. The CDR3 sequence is CASRSLGRALGPLHF. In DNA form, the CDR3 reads TGTGCCAGCAGAAGTTTAGGGAGGGCGCTTGGGCCCCTCCACTTT.

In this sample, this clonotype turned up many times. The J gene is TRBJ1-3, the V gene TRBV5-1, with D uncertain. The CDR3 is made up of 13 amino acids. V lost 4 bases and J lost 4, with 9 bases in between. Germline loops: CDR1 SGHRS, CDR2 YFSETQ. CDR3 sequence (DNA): TGCGCCAGCAGCGAAGGAAGGGGAAACACCATATATTTT. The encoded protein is CASSEGRGNTIYF.

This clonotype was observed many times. CDR3 DNA: TGTGCCAGCATAGTAGGACTAGGGGCAGATACGCAGTATTTT. This codes for CASIVGLGADTQYF. J is TRBJ2-3 and V is TRBV2, with 7 bases fitting TRBD2. Trimming removed 7 bases from V and 4 bases from J; junction bases left unmatched: 8. The V gene's germline CDR1 is SNHLY and CDR2 FYNNEI. The CDR3 runs to 14 residues.

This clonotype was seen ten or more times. CDR3 sequence reads: CASRAVTGGHGYTF. CDR3 nucleotide sequence: TGCGCCAGCAGAGCGGTAACAGGGGGCCATGGCTACACCTTC. The chain joins TRBV5-1 to TRBJ1-2; 9 bases are a match to TRBD1. V lost 5 bases to trimming and J lost 6 bases; unmatched junction nucleotides: 8. Germline values: CDR1 SGHRS, CDR2 YFSETQ. The CDR3 has 14 residues.

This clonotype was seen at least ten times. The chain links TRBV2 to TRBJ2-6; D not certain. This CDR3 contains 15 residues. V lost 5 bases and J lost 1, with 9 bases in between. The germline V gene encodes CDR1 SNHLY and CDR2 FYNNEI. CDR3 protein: CASSRAESGANVLTF. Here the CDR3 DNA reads TGTGCCAGCAGTCGTGCCGAATCTGGGGCCAACGTCCTGACTTTC.

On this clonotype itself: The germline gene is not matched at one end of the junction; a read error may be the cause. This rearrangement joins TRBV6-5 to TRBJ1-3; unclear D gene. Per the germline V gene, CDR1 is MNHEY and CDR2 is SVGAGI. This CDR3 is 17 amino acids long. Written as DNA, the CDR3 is TGTGCCAGCAATTACTCGGGGAGGGCAGAGGCTGGAAACACCATATATTTT. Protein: CASNYSGRAEAGNTIYF.

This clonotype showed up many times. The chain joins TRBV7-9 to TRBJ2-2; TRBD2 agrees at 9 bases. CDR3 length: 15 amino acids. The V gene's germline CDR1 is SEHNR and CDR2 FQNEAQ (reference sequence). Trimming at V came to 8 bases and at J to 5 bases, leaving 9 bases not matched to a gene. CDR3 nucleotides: TGTGCCAGCGAAAGGCGGGGGGGCTTGACCGGGGAGCTGTTTTTT. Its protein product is CASERRGGLTGELFF.

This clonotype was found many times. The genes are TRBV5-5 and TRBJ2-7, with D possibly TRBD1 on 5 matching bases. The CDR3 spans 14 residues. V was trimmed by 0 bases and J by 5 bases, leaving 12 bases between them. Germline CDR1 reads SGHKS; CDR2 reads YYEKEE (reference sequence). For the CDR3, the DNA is TGTGCCAGCAGCTTGGGTCCAGGGAACAACGAGCAGTACTTC. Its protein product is CASSLGPGNNEQYF.

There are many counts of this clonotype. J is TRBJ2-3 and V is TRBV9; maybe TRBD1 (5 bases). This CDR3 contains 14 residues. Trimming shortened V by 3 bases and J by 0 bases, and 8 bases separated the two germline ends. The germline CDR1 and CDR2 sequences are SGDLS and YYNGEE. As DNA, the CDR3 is TGTGCCAGCAGCGGTAGGACAAGCACAGATACGCAGTATTTT. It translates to CASSGRTSTDTQYF.

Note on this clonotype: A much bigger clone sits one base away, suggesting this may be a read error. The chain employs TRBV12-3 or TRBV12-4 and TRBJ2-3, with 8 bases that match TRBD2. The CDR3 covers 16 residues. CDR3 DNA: TGTGCCGGCAGTTTCCCCCGGGAGGGCCGCACAGATACGCAGTATTTT. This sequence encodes CAGSFPREGRTDTQYF.

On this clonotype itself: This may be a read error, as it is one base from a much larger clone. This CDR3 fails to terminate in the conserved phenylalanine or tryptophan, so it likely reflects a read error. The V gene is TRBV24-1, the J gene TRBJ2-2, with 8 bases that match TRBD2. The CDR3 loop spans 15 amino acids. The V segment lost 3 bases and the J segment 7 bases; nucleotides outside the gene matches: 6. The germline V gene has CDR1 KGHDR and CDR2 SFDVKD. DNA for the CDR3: TGTGCCACCAGTGATCCCGGGACTAGAATCGGGGAGCTGTTTTCT. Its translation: CATSDPGTRIGELFS.

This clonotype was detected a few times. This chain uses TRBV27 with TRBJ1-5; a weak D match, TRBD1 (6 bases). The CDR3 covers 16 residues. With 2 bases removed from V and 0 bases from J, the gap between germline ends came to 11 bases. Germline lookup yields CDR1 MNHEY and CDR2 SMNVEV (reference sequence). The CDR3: CASSLRGGHSNQPQHF. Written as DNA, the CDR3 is TGTGCCAGCAGTTTAAGAGGGGGGCATAGCAATCAGCCCCAGCATTTT.

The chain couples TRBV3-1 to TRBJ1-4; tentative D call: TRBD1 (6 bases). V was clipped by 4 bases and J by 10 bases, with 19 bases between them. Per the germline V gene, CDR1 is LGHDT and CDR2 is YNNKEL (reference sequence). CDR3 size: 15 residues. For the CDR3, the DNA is TGTGCCAGCAGCCCTCTTCCGACAGGAGGTGGAAAACTGTTTTTT. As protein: CASSPLPTGGGKLFF.

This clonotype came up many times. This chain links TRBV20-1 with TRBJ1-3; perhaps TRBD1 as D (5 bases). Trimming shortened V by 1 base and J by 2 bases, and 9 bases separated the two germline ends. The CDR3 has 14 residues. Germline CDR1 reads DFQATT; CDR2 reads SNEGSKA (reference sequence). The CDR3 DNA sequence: TGCAGTGCTAGAGTAGGAGGGGCTGGAAACACCATATATTTT. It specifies CSARVGGAGNTIYF.

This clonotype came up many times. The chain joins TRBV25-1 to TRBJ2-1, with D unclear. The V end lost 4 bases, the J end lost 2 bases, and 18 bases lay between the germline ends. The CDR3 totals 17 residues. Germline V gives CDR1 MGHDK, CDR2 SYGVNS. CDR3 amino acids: CASSVGIPAPPYNEQFF. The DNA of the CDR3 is TGTGCCAGCAGTGTTGGCATCCCAGCGCCCCCCTACAATGAGCAGTTCTTC.

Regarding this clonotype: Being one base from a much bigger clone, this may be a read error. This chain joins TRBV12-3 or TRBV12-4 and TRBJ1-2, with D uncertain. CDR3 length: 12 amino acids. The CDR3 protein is CASSLQNYGYAF. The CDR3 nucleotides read TGTGCCAGCAGTTTACAAAACTATGGCTACGCCTTC.

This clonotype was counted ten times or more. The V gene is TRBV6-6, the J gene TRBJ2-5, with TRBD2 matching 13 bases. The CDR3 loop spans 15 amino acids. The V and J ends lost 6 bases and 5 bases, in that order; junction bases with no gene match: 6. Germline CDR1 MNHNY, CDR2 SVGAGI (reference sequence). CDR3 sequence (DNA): TGTGCCAGCAGCCACGGGACTAGCGGGGATGAGACCCAGTACTTC. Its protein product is CASSHGTSGDETQYF.

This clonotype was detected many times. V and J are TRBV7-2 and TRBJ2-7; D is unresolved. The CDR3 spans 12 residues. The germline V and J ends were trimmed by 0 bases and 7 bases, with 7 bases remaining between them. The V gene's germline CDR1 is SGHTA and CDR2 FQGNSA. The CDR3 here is CASSLAQKEQYF. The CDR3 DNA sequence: TGTGCCAGCAGCTTAGCACAGAAGGAGCAGTACTTC.

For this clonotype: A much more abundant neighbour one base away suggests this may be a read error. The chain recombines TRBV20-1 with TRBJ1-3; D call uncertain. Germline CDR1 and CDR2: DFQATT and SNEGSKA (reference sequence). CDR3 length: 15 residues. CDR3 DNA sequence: TGCAATGCTAGAGATCCGGCAGCCTCTGGAAACACCATATATTTT. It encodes CNARDPAASGNTIYF.